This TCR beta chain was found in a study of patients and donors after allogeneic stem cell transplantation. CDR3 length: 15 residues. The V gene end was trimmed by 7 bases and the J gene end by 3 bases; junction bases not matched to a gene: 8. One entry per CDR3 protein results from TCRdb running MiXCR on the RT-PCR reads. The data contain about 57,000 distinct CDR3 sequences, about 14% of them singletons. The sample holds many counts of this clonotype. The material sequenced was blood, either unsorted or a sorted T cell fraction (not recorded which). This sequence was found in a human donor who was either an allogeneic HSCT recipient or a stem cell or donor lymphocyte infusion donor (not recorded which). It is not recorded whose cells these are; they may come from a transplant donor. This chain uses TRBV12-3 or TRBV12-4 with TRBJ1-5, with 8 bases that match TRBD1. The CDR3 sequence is CASNPTGVVNQPQHF. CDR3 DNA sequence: TGTGCCAGCAACCCGACAGGGGTCGTCAATCAGCCCCAGCATTTT.